Below, one TCR beta chain is given with its context. The antigen remains unidentified. This CDR3 is 15 amino acids long. V dropped 2 bases and J dropped 4; count of bases not matched to a gene: 4. CDR1 and CDR2 from the germline V gene are WNHNN and SYGVQD (reference sequence). These data belong to a study of cytomegalovirus exposure and HLA in healthy donors. The PCR ran on 60 Vbeta and 13 Jbeta primers. The assay was immunoSEQ multiplex PCR, and TCRdb's table has in-frame clones only and misses some. The table shows under 250,000 clones, with 75% to 85% occurring only once. Regarding the study as a whole: As confirmed in vitro, a few CMV-associated chains were specific for CMV antigens.

This TCR was sampled from a woman aged 50 to 60 in good health and CMV-seronegative. Sample: PBMCs. V is TRBV10-1 and J is TRBJ2-1, with 8 bases that match TRBD1. CDR3 in amino acids: CASSEQRTGYNEQFF. CDR3 bases: TGCGCCAGCAGTGAGCAGAGGACAGGGTACAATGAGCAGTTCTTC.